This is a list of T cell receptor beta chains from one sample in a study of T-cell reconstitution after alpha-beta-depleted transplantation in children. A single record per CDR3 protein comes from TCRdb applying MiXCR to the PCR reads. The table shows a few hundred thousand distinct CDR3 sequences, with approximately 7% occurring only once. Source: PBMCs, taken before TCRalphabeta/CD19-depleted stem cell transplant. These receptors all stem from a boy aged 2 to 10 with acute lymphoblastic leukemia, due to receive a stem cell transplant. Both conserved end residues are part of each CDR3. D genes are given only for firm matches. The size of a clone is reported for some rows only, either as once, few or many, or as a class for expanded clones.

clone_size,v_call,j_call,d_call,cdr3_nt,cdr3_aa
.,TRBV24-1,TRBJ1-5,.,TGTGCCACCAGTGATTTCGGTCAGCCCCAGCATTTT,CATSDFGQPQHF
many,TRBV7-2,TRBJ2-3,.,TGTGCCAGCAGCCAAATGGGGGATACGCAGTATTTT,CASSQMGDTQYF
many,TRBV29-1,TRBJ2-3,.,TGCAGCGTTGGCGACTTTGCTGGAGGCAGATTAGGTACGCAGTATTTT,CSVGDFAGGRLGTQYF
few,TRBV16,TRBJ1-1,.,TGTGCCAGCAGCCGACACACGTTTGAAGCTTTCTTT,CASSRHTFEAFF
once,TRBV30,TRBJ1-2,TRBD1,TGTGCCTGGAGTATGACAGGGAACTATGGCTACACCTTC,CAWSMTGNYGYTF
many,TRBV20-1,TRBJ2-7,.,TGCAGTGCTCTGAGGGACACCGTGGAGTTC,CSALRDTVEF
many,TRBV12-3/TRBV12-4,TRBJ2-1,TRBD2,TGTGCCAGCAGTTTATCAAACTTCGGGAGGGAGCAGTTCTTC,CASSLSNFGREQFF
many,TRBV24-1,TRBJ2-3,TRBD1,TGTGCCACCAGTGATCCGCGGCCGGGACAGGGGGATACGCAGTATTTT,CATSDPRPGQGDTQYF
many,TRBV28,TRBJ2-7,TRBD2,TGTGCCAGCAGTTCCAAAGGGCTAGCGGGAGTGGAGCAGTACTTC,CASSSKGLAGVEQYF
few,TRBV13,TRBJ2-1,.,TGTGCCAGCAGCCTAAGGGACAAGGGCCCACCGAGGAGCTCCTACAATGAGCAGTTCTTC,CASSLRDKGPPRSSYNEQFF
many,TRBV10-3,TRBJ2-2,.,TGTGCCATCAGCCCAAAATCGACCGGGGAGCTGTTTTTT,CAISPKSTGELFF
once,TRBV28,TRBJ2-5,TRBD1,TGTGCCAGCAGCCCCCTGGGACAGGGTGAGACCCAGTACTTC,CASSPLGQGETQYF
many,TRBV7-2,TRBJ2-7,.,TGTGCCAGCAGCTTAAGAGGCTCCTACGAGCAGTACTTC,CASSLRGSYEQYF
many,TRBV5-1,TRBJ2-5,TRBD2,TGCGCCAGCAGCTTCGCTAGGGACTCTCGGGGGGGAGAGACCCAGTACTTC,CASSFARDSRGGETQYF
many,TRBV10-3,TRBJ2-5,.,TGTGCCATCAGCCTACAGCTGGGATCGAAAGAGACCCAGTACTTC,CAISLQLGSKETQYF
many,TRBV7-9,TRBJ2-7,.,TGTGCCAGCAGCTTAGATGGGACGAAGAACGAGCAGTACTTC,CASSLDGTKNEQYF
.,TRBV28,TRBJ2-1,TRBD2,TGTGCCAGCAGTTTCTCGACTAGCGGGCTAGACAATGAGCAGTTCTTC,CASSFSTSGLDNEQFF
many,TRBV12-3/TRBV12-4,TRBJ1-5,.,TGTGCCAGCAGTTTAAGTGTCCAGGGAAGCAATCAGCCCCAGCATTTT,CASSLSVQGSNQPQHF
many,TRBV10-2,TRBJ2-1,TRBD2,TGCGCCACCCGTGCTAGCGGGAGCAGCAATGAGCAGTTCTTC,CATRASGSSNEQFF
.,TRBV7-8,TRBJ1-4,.,TGTGCCAGCAGCGCCAACGAGGCCACTAATGAAAAACTGTTTTTT,CASSANEATNEKLFF
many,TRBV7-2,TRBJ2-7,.,TGTGCCAGCAGCTTAGCGCTTGGCCTAACCTACGAGCAGTACTTC,CASSLALGLTYEQYF
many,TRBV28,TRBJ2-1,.,TGTGCCAGCAGTCCCATATTCGGAGGCAATGAGCAGTTCTTC,CASSPIFGGNEQFF
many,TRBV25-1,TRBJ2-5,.,TGTGCCAGCGCCCGGTCAGGGGGGGCGGAGACCCAGTACTTC,CASARSGGAETQYF
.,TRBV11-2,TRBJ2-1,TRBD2,TGTGCCAGCAGCTTAGATTGGACTAGCGGGAGGTTATATGAGCAGTTCTTC,CASSLDWTSGRLYEQFF
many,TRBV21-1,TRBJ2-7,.,TGTGCCAGCAAGATGGGGGGCCCCTACGAGCAGTACTTC,CASKMGGPYEQYF
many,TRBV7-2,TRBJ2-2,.,TGTGCCAGCAGCTTAGAGGCGATCGGGGAGCTGTTTTTT,CASSLEAIGELFF
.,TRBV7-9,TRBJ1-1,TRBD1,TGTGCCAGCAGCTCACGGACAGGGGGGGCTGAAGCTTTCTTT,CASSSRTGGAEAFF
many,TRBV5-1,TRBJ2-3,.,TGCGCCACCAACCGGGACGACACAGATACGCAGTATTTT,CATNRDDTDTQYF
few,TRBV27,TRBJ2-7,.,TGTGCCAGCAGTGGGAACCGACCCTACGAGCAGTACTTC,CASSGNRPYEQYF
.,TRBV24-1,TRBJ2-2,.,TGTGCCACCAGTGATTTGGGTTCAGACCTAATCGGGGAGCTGTTTTTT,CATSDLGSDLIGELFF
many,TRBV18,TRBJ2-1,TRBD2,TGTGCCAGCTCAGCCTTAGCGGGGGCAGGGAACAATGAGCAGTTCTTC,CASSALAGAGNNEQFF
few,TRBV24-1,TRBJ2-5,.,TGTGCCACCAGTGATTTGCTACGGGAGACCCAGTACTTC,CATSDLLRETQYF
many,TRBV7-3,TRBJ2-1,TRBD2,TGTGCCAGCAGCTTCAGCGGGGGGTGGAATGAGCAGTTCTTC,CASSFSGGWNEQFF
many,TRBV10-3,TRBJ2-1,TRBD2,TGTGCCACAACAACTAGCGGAGGAGAGCAGTTCTTC,CATTTSGGEQFF
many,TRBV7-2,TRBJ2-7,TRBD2,TGTGCCAGCAGCCCCGGGGGGAGGAACGAGCAGTACTTC,CASSPGGRNEQYF
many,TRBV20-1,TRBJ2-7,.,TGCAGTGCTAGAGAGGGGGTGGCAGGGAACCACGAGCAGTACTTC,CSAREGVAGNHEQYF
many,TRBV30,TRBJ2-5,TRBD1,TGTGCCTGGAGTACTGGACAGGGCCCGGAAGAGACCCAGTACTTC,CAWSTGQGPEETQYF
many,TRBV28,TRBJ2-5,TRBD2,TGTGCCAGCAGTTTATGGCGGGAGGATGGGGAGACCCAGTACTTC,CASSLWREDGETQYF
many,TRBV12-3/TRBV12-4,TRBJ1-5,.,TGTGCCAGCAGTTTGGGGCAGGGAGTAAATCAGCCCCAGCATTTT,CASSLGQGVNQPQHF
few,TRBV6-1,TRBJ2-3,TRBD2,TGTGCCAGCGGGGGAGAAGCGGGGTCTAGCACAGATACGCAGTATTTT,CASGGEAGSSTDTQYF
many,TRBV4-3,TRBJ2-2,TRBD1,TGCGCCAGCAGCCAACAGGACAGGGGGACGGACACCGGGGAGCTGTTTTTT,CASSQQDRGTDTGELFF
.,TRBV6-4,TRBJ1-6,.,TGTGCCAGCAGTGACCATGAACTACGGGGATGGGATTCACCCCTCCACTTT,CASSDHELRGWDSPLHF
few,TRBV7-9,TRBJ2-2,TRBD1,TGTGCCAGCAGCCACGGACAGGGACCTAGCACCGGGGAGCTGTTTTTT,CASSHGQGPSTGELFF
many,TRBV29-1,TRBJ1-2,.,TGCAGCGTTGGGACAGCCGACTATGGCTACACCTTC,CSVGTADYGYTF
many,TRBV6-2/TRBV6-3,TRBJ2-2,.,TGTGCCAGCAGTCCTCCCTCCCCGTATGTAGGAGGGGAGCTGTTTTTT,CASSPPSPYVGGELFF
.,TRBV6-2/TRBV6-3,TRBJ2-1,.,TGTGCCAGCAGGCAAGCCCGTGGAAGGGGCAATGAGCAGTTCTTC,CASRQARGRGNEQFF
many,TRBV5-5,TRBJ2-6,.,TGTGCCAGCAGCTTGGGACAGTCTGGGGCCAACGTCCTGACTTTC,CASSLGQSGANVLTF
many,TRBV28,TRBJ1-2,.,TGTGCCAGCAGTACCAGTATCAGGGATGATGGCTACACCTTC,CASSTSIRDDGYTF
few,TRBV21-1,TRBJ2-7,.,TGTGCCAGCAGCAAACCTACGGCAGGGCGGGACGAGCAGTACTTC,CASSKPTAGRDEQYF
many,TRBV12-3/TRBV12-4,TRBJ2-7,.,TGTGCCAGCAGTGCGGACTCCTACGAGCAGTACTTC,CASSADSYEQYF
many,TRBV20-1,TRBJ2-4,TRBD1,TGCAGTGCTAGAGGCGCCACAGGGGGCAAAAACATTCAGTACTTC,CSARGATGGKNIQYF
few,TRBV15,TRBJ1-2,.,TGTGCCACCAGCTCCCCGTTGTTTTATGGCTACACCTTC,CATSSPLFYGYTF
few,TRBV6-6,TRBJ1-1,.,TGTGCCAGCAGTTACTCCCAGAACACTGAAGCTTTCTTT,CASSYSQNTEAFF
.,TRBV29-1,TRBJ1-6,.,TGCAGCTACCGGGACGGAAATTCACCCCTCCACTTT,CSYRDGNSPLHF
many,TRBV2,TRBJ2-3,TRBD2,TGTGCCAGCAGAGGCAGCGGGACGATCACAGATACGCAGTATTTT,CASRGSGTITDTQYF
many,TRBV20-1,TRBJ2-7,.,TGCAGTGCTAGGGACTTGGATTCCTACGAGCAGTACTTC,CSARDLDSYEQYF
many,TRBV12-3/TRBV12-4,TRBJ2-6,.,TGTGCCAGCAGCCCGGACAGTTACTCTGGGGCCAACGTCCTGACTTTC,CASSPDSYSGANVLTF
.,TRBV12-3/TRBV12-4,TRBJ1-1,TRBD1,TGTGCCAGCAGTTGGACAGGCGGGAACACTGAAGCTTTCTTT,CASSWTGGNTEAFF
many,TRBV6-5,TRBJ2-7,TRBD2,TGTGCCAGCAGTTACTCCGTACCGGGACTAGGAGGCGAGCAGTACTTC,CASSYSVPGLGGEQYF
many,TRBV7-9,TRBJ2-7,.,TGTGCCAGCAGGGGGGACTGGTGTTCCTACGAGCAGTACTTC,CASRGDWCSYEQYF